Listed here are 31 T cell receptor beta chains from one sample, sequenced in a study of T cell responses to AZD1222 COVID-19 vaccine. TCRdb's copy holds only in-frame clones and misses some; the assay was immunoSEQ multiplex PCR. The sample includes about 170,000 clones, approximately 93% seen only once; the top ten take about 3.9%. This sample comprised peripheral blood, obtained on day 0 of AZD1222 vaccination. The receptors were gathered from an adult in good health.

This clone has more than one count but fewer than ten. J is TRBJ1-5 and V is TRBV6-5; the D is unclear. Germline V lookup: CDR1 MNHEY, CDR2 SVGAGI. The CDR3 has 15 amino acids. Trimming shortened V by 2 bases and J by 7 bases, and 15 bases separated the two germline ends. The CDR3 loop is CASSYTPGSGQPQHF. CDR3 DNA sequence: TGTGCCAGCAGTTACACTCCGGGGTCCGGGCAGCCCCAGCATTTT.

The CDR3: CASRVSATDTQYF. The CDR3 DNA reads TGTGCCAGCAGGGTGAGCGCAACAGATACGCAGTATTTT. The rearrangement uses TRBV7-9 and TRBJ2-3; D gene ambiguous. Trimming removed 6 bases at V and 3 bases at J, with 10 bases between. Germline lookup yields CDR1 SEHNR and CDR2 FQNEAQ (reference sequence). CDR3 size: 13 residues.

This clone was picked up one time. The CDR3 nucleotides are TGCGCCAGCAGCCAAGCGTTTAGTAACACTGAAGCTTTCTTT. It codes for CASSQAFSNTEAFF. The gene calls are TRBV4-1 and TRBJ1-1; no firm D call. Germline lookup yields CDR1 MGHRA and CDR2 YSYEKL. Trimming left V 1 base short and J 2 bases short, with 8 bases between. The CDR3 covers 14 residues.

V usage is TRBV4-1 and J usage is TRBJ2-7; D unresolved. CDR3 length equals 14 residues. V was pared by 0 bases and J by 7 bases, with 13 bases between. The germline V gene has CDR1 MGHRA and CDR2 YSYEKL. CDR3 protein: CASSQDPFAREQYF. The DNA of the CDR3 is TGCGCCAGCAGCCAAGATCCGTTCGCAAGGGAGCAGTACTTC.

This rearrangement joins TRBV6-5 to TRBJ2-1, with D maybe TRBD1 (5 bases). This CDR3 spans 16 amino acids. Germline CDR1 reads MNHEY; CDR2 reads SVGAGI. Trimming took 2 bases from V and 2 from J, leaving 13 bases between them. The CDR3: CASSYLGRVTYNEQFF. The CDR3 DNA reads TGTGCCAGCAGTTACCTTGGCAGGGTAACCTACAATGAGCAGTTCTTC.

The chain couples TRBV2 to TRBJ1-3, with D tentatively TRBD1 (5 bases). Trimming shortened V by 6 bases and J by 3 bases, and 12 bases separated the two germline ends. Germline V CDR1 and CDR2: SNHLY, FYNNEI. This CDR3 is built from 14 residues. DNA of the CDR3: TGTGCCAGCAGAGAATCGGGGCTTGGAAACACCATATATTTT. Protein sequence: CASRESGLGNTIYF. The variable domain in full, completed from reference TRBV2 and TRBJ1-3, reads EPEVTQTPSHQVTQMGQEVILRCVPISNHLYFYWYRQILGQKVEFLVSFYNNEISEKSEIFDDQFSVERPDGSNFTLKIRSTKLEDSAMYFCASRESGLGNTIYFGEGSWLTVV.

CDR3 amino acids: CASREAPNTGELFF. In DNA form, the CDR3 reads TGCGCCAGCAGAGAGGCACCGAACACCGGGGAGCTGTTTTTT. The J gene is TRBJ2-2, the V gene TRBV4-1; D gene uncertain. This CDR3 has 14 amino acids. The germline V gene has CDR1 MGHRA and CDR2 YSYEKL. Trimming took 6 bases from V and 0 from J, leaving 8 bases between them.

On this clone itself: This same CDR3 is encoded by further DNA sequences in the sample. This chain links TRBV5-1 with TRBJ2-7; tentative D call: TRBD1 (5 bases). In germline, CDR1 is SGHRS, CDR2 YFSETQ. Trimming pared 0 bases from V and 4 bases from J, leaving 8 bases between. CDR3 length: 13 amino acids. The CDR3 nucleotides read TGCGCCAGCAGCTTGGATAGGGGTTACGAGCAGTACTTC. Protein product: CASSLDRGYEQYF.

This CDR3 reads CASSDGGNQPQHF. The CDR3 region has the DNA TGTGCCAGCAGTGATGGTGGGAATCAGCCCCAGCATTTT. This chain uses TRBV6-1 with TRBJ1-5, with unresolved D. This CDR3 comprises 13 residues. The V gene's germline CDR1 is MNHNS and CDR2 SASEGT. Trimming removed 3 bases from V and 4 bases from J, with 7 bases in between.

This clone was seen a single time. The V gene is TRBV7-7, the J gene TRBJ2-2; D unresolved. The CDR3 is made up of 12 amino acids. The germline V and J ends were trimmed by 5 bases and 8 bases, with 9 bases remaining between them. Germline CDR1 is SSHAT and CDR2 is FNYEAQ (reference sequence). The CDR3 here is CASSQYGGELFF. In DNA, the CDR3 is TGTGCCAGCAGCCAATATGGAGGGGAGCTGTTTTTT.

The chain combines TRBV30 with TRBJ2-7, with D hard to call. The CDR3 covers 11 residues. Trimming removed 0 bases at V and 7 bases at J, with 7 bases between. Germline V gives CDR1 GTSNPN, CDR2 SVGIG (reference sequence). Written as DNA, the CDR3 is TGTGCCTGGAGTGTGTCGTGGGAGCAGTACTTC. It translates to CAWSVSWEQYF.

The chain employs TRBV3-1 (or the pseudogene TRBV3-2) and TRBJ1-5; D is undetermined. The CDR3 spans 14 residues. Germline V gene sequence: CDR1 LGHDT, CDR2 YNNKEL (reference sequence). Trimming removed 2 bases from V and 5 bases from J, with 10 bases in between. CDR3 DNA sequence: TGTGCCAGCAGCCAAATGTCCGGGGATCAGCCCCAGCATTTT. Protein product: CASSQMSGDQPQHF.

The rearrangement joins TRBV28 to TRBJ2-7; perhaps TRBD1 as D (6 bases). This CDR3 region has 15 residues. Germline CDR1 and CDR2: MDHEN and SYDVKM. V lost 3 bases and J 0 bases, leaving 12 bases between the germline ends. The CDR3 DNA follows: TGTGCCAGCAGTTTCGAGGACAGACCCTCCTACGAGCAGTACTTC. Amino acids: CASSFEDRPSYEQYF.

The gene calls are TRBV12-5 and TRBJ2-1, with D possibly matching TRBD2 (5 bases). The CDR3 covers 16 residues. The germline V and J ends were trimmed by 4 bases and 4 bases, with 17 bases remaining between them. CDR1 LGHNT and CDR2 FRNRAP come from the germline V gene. CDR3 in DNA: TGTGCTAGTGGTTCCGGAGGAGCGACCCTGTACAATGAGCAGTTCTTC. Its protein product is CASGSGGATLYNEQFF.

The chain uses TRBV5-4 and TRBJ2-1; 8 nucleotides match TRBD2. The CDR3 has 16 residues. Germline V gene data show CDR1 as SGHNT and CDR2 as YYREEE (reference sequence). With 3 bases clipped from V and 5 bases from J, the junction kept 10 bases outside the gene matches. This CDR3 reads CASSSGRGGLNNEQFF. The CDR3, as DNA: TGTGCCAGCAGCTCCGGGAGGGGGGGTTTAAACAATGAGCAGTTCTTC.

V usage is TRBV29-1 and J usage is TRBJ1-1, with D unresolved. CDR1 and CDR2 (germline): SQVTM, ANQGSEA. V was pared by 6 bases and J by 0 bases, with 8 bases between. CDR3 length: 12 residues. This chain's CDR3 is CSVDPMNTEAFF. CDR3 sequence (DNA): TGCAGCGTCGATCCCATGAACACTGAAGCTTTCTTT. Looking up the rest from reference TRBV29-1 and TRBJ1-1 gives the full variable domain: SAVISQKPSRDICQRGTSLTIQCQVDSQVTMMFWYRQQPGQSLTLIATANQGSEATYESGFVIDKFPISRPNLTFSTLTVSNMSPEDSSIYLCSVDPMNTEAFFGQGTRLTVV.

The gene calls are TRBV4-1 and TRBJ1-1; D is unclear. The germline V gene has CDR1 MGHRA and CDR2 YSYEKL. CDR3 size: 15 residues. Trimming pared 3 bases from V and 0 bases from J, leaving 11 bases between. CDR3 sequence (DNA): TGCGCCAGCAGCCAGGGTCGGGCCATGAACACTGAAGCTTTCTTT. This gives the protein CASSQGRAMNTEAFF.

This clone was counted a few times. This chain links TRBV3-1 (or the pseudogene TRBV3-2) with TRBJ1-1; TRBD1 might be the D (6 bases). Germline V gene lookup returns CDR1 LGHDT and CDR2 YNNKEL (reference sequence). Trimming shortened V by 4 bases and J by 2 bases, and 14 bases separated the two germline ends. This CDR3 contains 15 residues. In nucleotides, the CDR3 is TGTGCCAGCAGCCGTGAGGACAGAGCCAACACTGAAGCTTTCTTT. It encodes CASSREDRANTEAFF.

The chain combines TRBV23-1 with TRBJ1-5, with 10 bases fitting TRBD1. TRBV23-1 has ORF status, its function being uncertain. V was pared by 0 bases and J by 5 bases, with 4 bases of the junction left unmatched. The CDR3 consists of 16 residues. The CDR3 is CASSQSRTGGDQPQHF. Here the CDR3 DNA reads TGCGCCAGCAGTCAATCCAGGACAGGGGGTGATCAGCCCCAGCATTTT.

The chain carries TRBV11-2 and TRBJ2-7; D not certain. V was clipped by 6 bases and J by 3 bases, with 18 bases between them. This CDR3 spans 15 amino acids. CDR1 is SGHAT and CDR2 is FQNNGV in the germline V gene. The CDR3 is CASRPQTSPHYEQYF. The DNA of the CDR3 is TGTGCCAGCAGACCTCAGACGAGTCCCCACTACGAGCAGTACTTC.

The chain links TRBV6-5 to TRBJ2-2, with D possibly matching TRBD2 (6 bases). This CDR3 has 15 amino acids. V lost 6 bases to trimming and J lost 4 bases, with 15 bases between them. CDR1 MNHEY and CDR2 SVGAGI come from the germline V gene. This CDR3 is CASRSGTRFTGELFF. CDR3 DNA sequence: TGTGCCAGCAGATCCGGGACTCGATTCACCGGGGAGCTGTTTTTT.

This clone was counted once. The chain uses TRBV7-5 and TRBJ1-2. TRBV7-5 is termed a pseudogene. CDR3 length: 13 residues. The CDR3 region has the DNA TGTGTCAGAAGTTTACTAAGGTGGCATGGCTACACCTTC. Its translation is CVRSLLRWHGYTF.

This clone came up once. The CDR3 protein is CSVDGGIPNYGYTF. The CDR3 DNA is TGCAGCGTTGATGGGGGAATCCCCAACTATGGCTACACCTTC. V and J are TRBV29-1 and TRBJ1-2; maybe TRBD1 (5 bases). The V end was cut by 3 bases, the J end by 2 bases, with 13 bases between. Germline CDR1 SQVTM, CDR2 ANQGSEA. The CDR3 has 14 residues.

V is TRBV7-9 and J is TRBJ2-7; 8 bases are a match to TRBD2. This CDR3 contains 18 residues. Germline loops: CDR1 SEHNR, CDR2 FQNEAQ (reference sequence). The J segment lost 3 bases and the V segment lost 2 bases, leaving 15 bases of the junction unmatched. CDR3: CASSLTVSPAGVRYEQYF. The DNA for the CDR3 is TGTGCCAGCAGCTTAACTGTTTCCCCAGCGGGAGTACGCTACGAGCAGTACTTC.

The V call is TRBV14, the J call TRBJ1-1; D not certain. CDR1 and CDR2 (germline): SGHDN, FVKESK. The CDR3 is 13 amino acids. Between the trimmed V and J ends, which lost 4 bases and 0 bases, there was a span of 6 bases. DNA for the CDR3: TGTGCCAGCAGCCCCCGTTTGAACACTGAAGCTTTCTTT. Protein: CASSPRLNTEAFF.

This chain connects TRBV29-1 to TRBJ1-2; perhaps TRBD1 as D (6 bases). V lost 6 bases to trimming and J lost 4 bases, with 15 bases between them. Germline V gene data show CDR1 as SQVTM and CDR2 as ANQGSEA. The CDR3 runs to 13 residues. Here the CDR3 reads CSVSRGSSYGYTF. The DNA of the CDR3 is TGCAGCGTATCGAGGGGGAGTAGCTATGGCTACACCTTC.

The rearrangement links TRBV18 to TRBJ2-5; 9 nucleotides agree with TRBD1. The CDR3 sequence is 16 residues long. The germline V gene has CDR1 KGHSH and CDR2 LQKENI. Trimming took 5 bases from V and 5 from J; bases not matched to a gene: 12. The chain's CDR3 is CASSTDRDRVLETQYF. Written as DNA, the CDR3 is TGTGCCAGCTCAACCGACCGGGACAGGGTGTTGGAGACCCAGTACTTC.

This chain's CDR3 is CAWSGNDHTIYF. CDR3 in DNA: TGTGCCTGGAGTGGCAATGACCACACCATATATTTT. The chain is built from TRBV30 and TRBJ1-3; the D is unclear. There are 12 residues in the CDR3. V was trimmed by 1 base and J by 8 bases, leaving 9 bases between them. Germline CDR1 GTSNPN, CDR2 SVGIG (reference sequence).

This clone occurred a few times. The chain uses TRBV4-1 and TRBJ2-2; 7 bases align to TRBD1. The CDR3 totals 17 residues. With V trimmed by 0 bases and J by 6 bases, 10 bases remained unmatched. Germline-derived CDR1 and CDR2 are MGHRA and YSYEKL. The CDR3 region is CASSQERLVRGPGELFF. Here the CDR3 DNA reads TGCGCCAGCAGCCAAGAAAGATTAGTAAGGGGGCCCGGGGAGCTGTTTTTT.

V and J are TRBV10-3 and TRBJ1-6, with TRBD1 as a possible D gene (5 bases). This CDR3 contains 14 residues. The V and J ends lost 11 bases and 11 bases respectively, with 22 bases between them. CDR1 is ENHRY, CDR2 SYGVKD, per germline. The CDR3 DNA follows: TGTGCCGTCCGCTCGGGGGGATCGAGTCCACCCCTCCACTTT. Translation gives CAVRSGGSSPPLHF.

The chain employs TRBV6-5 and TRBJ1-2; TRBD1 aligns across 7 bases. Germline assignment: CDR1 MNHEY and CDR2 SVGAGI. V gave up 2 bases and J gave up 2 bases; unmatched junction bases: 5. This CDR3 region has 15 residues. CDR3 sequence reads: CASSYGQDRNYGYTF. CDR3 bases: TGTGCCAGCAGTTACGGGCAGGACAGGAACTATGGCTACACCTTC.